Below, one T cell receptor (beta chain) is given with its context. Its antigen is unknown. Unique molecular identifiers tagged individual cDNA molecules. Each CDR3 protein gets one entry after TCRdb re-called the 5' RACE reads with MiXCR. The table shows tens of thousands of distinct CDR3 sequences, with 6.2% occurring only once. The data are from a study of early T cells in non-severe SARS-CoV-2 infection. Overall study: Unsorted whole-blood RNA was sequenced in bulk, leaving chains unpaired. Study-level results: Private and CD4 specificities were missed by VDJdb matching, which favored anti-spike CD8 responses.

The V end lost 2 bases, the J end lost 8 bases, and 18 bases lay between the germline ends. The germline V gene encodes CDR1 SGHTA and CDR2 FQGTGA. CDR3 size: 15 residues. This TCR derives from an adult who was a healthcare worker with PCR-confirmed SARS-CoV-2 infection or an uninfected control (not recorded which). The chain uses TRBV7-3 and TRBJ1-1; possibly TRBD1 for D (6 bases). The sequenced sample was whole blood, obtained at baseline. The CDR3 DNA follows: TGTGCCAGCAGCTTATGGACAGCCATAGGAGGAGAAGCTTTCTTT. It codes for CASSLWTAIGGEAFF.